Below are 29 T cell receptor beta chains sequenced from a single sample in a study of T cell responses to AZD1222 COVID-19 vaccine. Sequenced by immunoSEQ multiplex PCR; TCRdb stores in-frame clones only, minus some. The sample carries about 140,000 clones, around 93% recorded once. The specimen comprised peripheral blood, sampled 28 days after the second AZD1222 dose. All receptors derive from an adult who received the AZD1222 COVID-19 vaccine.

This rearrangement joins TRBV7-2 to TRBJ2-1; perhaps TRBD2 as D (6 bases). V gave up 5 bases and J gave up 5 bases, with 13 bases separating them. Germline V gene sequence: CDR1 SGHTA, CDR2 FQGNSA. The CDR3 consists of 14 residues. The CDR3 DNA is TGTGCCAGCAGCCTCGGGACTTCTAACAATGAGCAGTTCTTC. Translation: CASSLGTSNNEQFF.

The rearrangement joins TRBV28 to TRBJ2-5; D assignment may be TRBD1 or TRBD2 (7 bases each). Germline assignment: CDR1 MDHEN and CDR2 SYDVKM. With 5 bases removed from V and 10 bases from J, the gap between germline ends came to 17 bases. The CDR3 is 13 residues long. The CDR3 bases are TGTGCCAGCAGTCAGGGGGGGCAGGGTATCCAGTACTTC. It translates to CASSQGGQGIQYF.

J is TRBJ1-1 and V is TRBV18, with D unclear. Germline-derived CDR1 and CDR2 are KGHSH and LQKENI. CDR3 size: 14 residues. V was shortened by 0 bases and J by 4 bases, with 9 bases between the two germline ends. The CDR3 spells CASSPPRDATEAFF. The CDR3 nucleotides read TGTGCCAGCTCACCACCGCGGGATGCCACTGAAGCTTTCTTT.

The rearrangement uses TRBV9 and TRBJ2-1, with D tentatively TRBD2 (6 bases). V dropped 9 bases and J dropped 6 bases, with 28 bases sitting between them. The CDR3 covers 17 residues. CDR1 is SGDLS, CDR2 YYNGEE, per germline. Here the CDR3 DNA reads TGTGCCACCCAACCGTATCTCGAGCGGGTCTGGGGCAATGAGCAGTTCTTC. Translated: CATQPYLERVWGNEQFF. Drawing the rest from reference TRBV9 and TRBJ2-1, the complete variable domain is DSGVTQTPKHLITATGQRVTLRCSPRSGDLSVYWYQQSLDQGLQFLIQYYNGEERAKGNILERFSAQQFPDLHSELNLSSLELGDSALYFCATQPYLERVWGNEQFFGPGTRLTVL.

The rearrangement uses TRBV4-2 and TRBJ2-7, with 7 bases that match TRBD2. The CDR3 loop spans 15 amino acids. Germline CDR1 LGHNA, CDR2 YNFKEQ. With 5 bases clipped from V and 4 bases from J, the junction kept 11 bases outside the gene matches. The CDR3 is CASSSSSGDLYEQYF. The CDR3, as DNA: TGTGCCAGCAGCTCCTCTAGCGGTGATTTATACGAGCAGTACTTC.

V and J are TRBV7-8 and TRBJ1-2; the match to TRBD1 covers 9 bases. CDR3 length equals 14 residues. V lost 5 bases and J lost 2; bases outside the gene matches: 3. CDR1 is SGHVS and CDR2 is FQNEAQ in the germline V gene. CDR3 DNA: TGTGCCAGCAGCACGGGGACAGGGAACTATGGCTACACCTTC. Protein product: CASSTGTGNYGYTF.

The chain links TRBV5-1 to TRBJ1-1; D is unresolved. The CDR3 length is 15 residues. Germline V lookup: CDR1 SGHRS, CDR2 YFSETQ. Between the trimmed V and J ends, which lost 4 bases and 3 bases, there was a span of 16 bases. CDR3 DNA: TGCGCCAGCAGCGTCTTGATGGGTGCGGACACTGAAGCTTTCTTT. This encodes CASSVLMGADTEAFF. Full variable domain (rest looked up from reference TRBV5-1 and TRBJ1-1): KAGVTQTPRYLIKTRGQQVTLSCSPISGHRSVSWYQQTPGQGLQFLFEYFSETQRNKGNFPGRFSGRQFSNSRSEMNVSTLELGDSALYLCASSVLMGADTEAFFGQGTRLTVV.

The V and J genes are TRBV18 and TRBJ2-7; maybe TRBD1 (5 bases). CDR3 length equals 13 residues. The ends were cut back, 2 bases at V and 4 bases at J, with 9 bases in the middle. CDR1 is KGHSH and CDR2 is LQKENI in the germline V gene. The CDR3 DNA reads TGTGCCAGCTCACCAGAGCCAGGGTACGAGCAGTACTTC. Its protein product is CASSPEPGYEQYF.

V usage is TRBV7-9 and J usage is TRBJ2-2, with 7 bases lining up with TRBD2. The CDR3 totals 17 residues. CDR1 is SEHNR and CDR2 is FQNEAQ in the germline V gene (reference sequence). Trimming cost V 1 base and J 2 bases; bases outside gene matches: 7. This chain's CDR3 is CASSLELASGNTGELFF. The CDR3 DNA sequence: TGTGCCAGCAGCTTAGAATTGGCTAGCGGAAACACCGGGGAGCTGTTTTTT.

The chain links TRBV19 to TRBJ2-5; D gene uncertain. The CDR3 has 14 residues. Trimming left V 4 bases short and J 3 bases short, with 12 bases between. CDR1 is LNHDA, CDR2 SQIVND, per germline (reference sequence). CDR3 bases: TGTGCCAGTAGTAGAAGGCGATTTGAAGAGACCCAGTACTTC. It specifies CASSRRRFEETQYF.

The genes are TRBV19 and TRBJ1-2, with unresolved D. From germline, CDR1 is LNHDA and CDR2 SQIVND (reference sequence). This CDR3 comprises 12 residues. V gave up 0 bases and J gave up 11 bases, with 10 bases separating them. The chain's CDR3 is CASSIDEVPYTF. CDR3 bases: TGTGCCAGTAGTATAGATGAGGTTCCATACACCTTC.

The V call is TRBV4-2, the J call TRBJ2-1, with D perhaps given as TRBD1 or TRBD2 (5 bases each). This CDR3 spans 17 amino acids. Trimming left V 1 base short and J 4 bases short, with 17 bases between. In germline, CDR1 is LGHNA, CDR2 YNFKEQ. CDR3 nucleotides: TGTGCCAGCAGCCAAGGAGGACGGGACCCCCTATACAATGAGCAGTTCTTC. Translation gives CASSQGGRDPLYNEQFF.

The chain links TRBV3-1 (or the pseudogene TRBV3-2) to TRBJ2-7; TRBD2 aligns across 16 bases. With 1 base clipped from V and 5 bases from J, the junction kept 11 bases outside the gene matches. CDR1 LGHDT and CDR2 YNNKEL come from the germline V gene (reference sequence). This CDR3 has 19 amino acids. CDR3 nucleotides: TGTGCCAGCAGCCAAGGTCTACCGGGACTAGCGGGAGGGAACCACGAGCAGTACTTC. Translating it yields CASSQGLPGLAGGNHEQYF.

The chain is built from TRBV6-5 and TRBJ2-5; D gene ambiguous. Between the trimmed V and J ends, which lost 4 bases and 2 bases, there was a span of 8 bases. Germline-derived CDR1 and CDR2 are MNHEY and SVGAGI. The CDR3 is made up of 13 amino acids. CDR3: CASSFYPQETQYF. The CDR3, as DNA: TGTGCCAGCAGTTTTTACCCTCAAGAGACCCAGTACTTC.

The chain is built from TRBV5-1 and TRBJ2-1; TRBD2 aligns across 7 bases. CDR1 SGHRS and CDR2 YFSETQ come from the germline V gene. Trimming cost V 4 bases and J 7 bases; bases outside gene matches: 11. The length of the CDR3 is 15 residues. The chain's CDR3 is CASSPTVGGSNEQFF. The CDR3 coding sequence is TGCGCCAGCAGCCCAACCGTGGGGGGGAGTAATGAGCAGTTCTTC.

This rearrangement joins TRBV19 to TRBJ1-1, with D hard to call. The CDR3 has 12 amino acids. Germline CDR1 is LNHDA and CDR2 is SQIVND (reference sequence). V was shortened by 6 bases and J by 5 bases, with 10 bases between the two germline ends. Written as DNA, the CDR3 is TGTGCCAGTAGCCGGCCGCTGACTGAAGCTTTCTTT. Protein sequence: CASSRPLTEAFF.

The chain joins TRBV30 to TRBJ2-2; no definite D call. The CDR3 has 13 amino acids. Trimming left V 5 bases short and J 5 bases short, with 12 bases between. In germline, CDR1 is GTSNPN, CDR2 SVGIG (reference sequence). The DNA for the CDR3 is TGTGCCTGGGGACGGTCGCGAACCGGGGAGCTGTTTTTT. This gives the protein CAWGRSRTGELFF.

This clone was observed once. The gene calls are TRBV2 and TRBJ1-2, with 10 bases that match TRBD1. Losses at the gene ends were 5 bases for V and 6 bases for J; bases not matched to a gene: 3. Per germline, CDR1 SNHLY and CDR2 FYNNEI. The CDR3 runs 13 residues. CDR3 sequence reads: CASSPDRGHGYTF. The CDR3 DNA reads TGTGCCAGCAGTCCTGACAGGGGGCATGGCTACACCTTC.

V is TRBV18 and J is TRBJ2-3; 12 bases are shared with TRBD1. CDR3 length equals 16 residues. Per germline, CDR1 KGHSH and CDR2 LQKENI. Unmatched junction bases numbered 6, after V lost 2 bases and J lost 6 bases. The CDR3 nucleotides read TGTGCCAGCTCACCATTCTCGGGACAGGGGGCGGATACGCAGTATTTT. Translating gives CASSPFSGQGADTQYF.

V is TRBV18 and J is TRBJ2-4; 7 nucleotides align to TRBD1. Per the germline V gene, CDR1 is KGHSH and CDR2 is LQKENI. V lost 5 bases, J lost 1 base, and 5 bases stayed unmatched. The CDR3 extends over 15 amino acids. The CDR3 spells CASSNTGDAKNIQYF. CDR3 nucleotides: TGTGCCAGCTCAAATACAGGGGACGCCAAAAACATTCAGTACTTC.

The V gene is TRBV14, the J gene TRBJ2-7; D possibly matches TRBD1 or TRBD2 (6 bases each). The CDR3 has 13 residues. Trimming shortened V by 1 base and J by 6 bases, and 10 bases separated the two germline ends. The V gene's germline CDR1 is SGHDN and CDR2 FVKESK. In DNA, the CDR3 is TGTGCCAGCAGCCAAGTTACGGGGGCCGAGCAGTACTTC. Protein product: CASSQVTGAEQYF.

The chain employs TRBV6-5 and TRBJ1-5, with unresolved D. Deletions cut 3 bases from V and 4 bases from J, with 7 bases between. Germline assignment: CDR1 MNHEY and CDR2 SVGAGI. CDR3 size: 13 residues. CDR3 residues: CASSYRVNQPQHF. The CDR3 DNA is TGTGCCAGCAGTTATAGGGTGAATCAGCCCCAGCATTTT.

The chain recombines TRBV7-9 with TRBJ2-3; TRBD1 is a possible D gene (6 bases). The V end lost 4 bases, the J end lost 1 base, and 12 bases lay between the germline ends. CDR3 size: 15 residues. Germline V gene lookup returns CDR1 SEHNR and CDR2 FQNEAQ (reference sequence). CDR3 coding DNA: TGTGCCAGCAGCTCGTCAGGGGTGGGCACAGATACGCAGTATTTT. Translating gives CASSSSGVGTDTQYF.

The CDR3 region has the DNA TGTGCCAGCAGCCAAGATGCTAGCGGAGCTCAAGAGACCCAGTACTTC. It codes for CASSQDASGAQETQYF. The chain uses TRBV3-1 (or the pseudogene TRBV3-2) and TRBJ2-5; TRBD2 matches 7 bases. Germline assignment: CDR1 LGHDT and CDR2 YNNKEL (reference sequence). V shed 0 bases and J 2 bases; nucleotides not matched to a gene: 6. The CDR3 contains 16 residues.

The rearrangement uses TRBV18 and TRBJ2-4; 8 bases align to TRBD1. Germline trimming cut 2 bases from V and 5 bases from J; bases unmatched to any gene: 5. The germline gives CDR1 KGHSH, CDR2 LQKENI. The CDR3 length is 15 residues. In nucleotides, the CDR3 is TGTGCCAGCTCACCAAGGGTACAGGGGGAAAACATTCAGTACTTC. Its translation is CASSPRVQGENIQYF.

V and J are TRBV19 and TRBJ1-1; D is unresolved. The V end lost 4 bases, the J end lost 4 bases, and 4 bases lay between the germline ends. This CDR3 is built from 11 residues. CDR1 and CDR2 (germline): LNHDA, SQIVND (reference sequence). The CDR3 sequence: CASSKSTEAFF. The CDR3 DNA follows: TGTGCCAGTAGTAAGAGCACTGAAGCTTTCTTT. The whole variable domain, remainder taken from reference TRBV19 and TRBJ1-1, is DGGITQSPKYLFRKEGQNVTLSCEQNLNHDAMYWYRQDPGQGLRLIYYSQIVNDFQKGDIAEGYSVSREKKESFPLTVTSAQKNPTAFYLCASSKSTEAFFGQGTRLTVV.

The chain has TRBV25-1 and TRBJ1-6; 7 positions agree with TRBD1. Germline values: CDR1 MGHDK, CDR2 SYGVNS. Trimming removed 3 bases from V and 8 bases from J; junction bases left unmatched: 7. This CDR3 region has 15 residues. In nucleotides, the CDR3 is TGTGCCAGCAGTGACGGGGACAGCCGAGATTCACCCCTCCACTTT. Its translation is CASSDGDSRDSPLHF.

In this sample, this clone turned up once. V gene TRBV7-3 combines with J gene TRBJ1-6, with 10 bases matching TRBD1. The CDR3 is made up of 15 amino acids. Germline CDR1 reads SGHTA; CDR2 reads FQGTGA. V trimming: 2 bases; J trimming: 9 bases; junction bases outside the gene matches: 4. CDR3 sequence: CASSLLGQGSSPLHF. Written as DNA, the CDR3 is TGTGCCAGCAGCTTACTGGGACAGGGGTCTTCACCCCTCCACTTT.

The rearrangement uses TRBV7-3 and TRBJ2-3, with D uncertain. The CDR3 extends over 14 amino acids. Per germline, CDR1 SGHTA and CDR2 FQGTGA. Trimming left V 4 bases short and J 5 bases short, with 13 bases between. CDR3 region: CASSSRFSEDTQYF. CDR3 DNA: TGTGCCAGCAGCTCCCGTTTCAGCGAAGATACGCAGTATTTT.